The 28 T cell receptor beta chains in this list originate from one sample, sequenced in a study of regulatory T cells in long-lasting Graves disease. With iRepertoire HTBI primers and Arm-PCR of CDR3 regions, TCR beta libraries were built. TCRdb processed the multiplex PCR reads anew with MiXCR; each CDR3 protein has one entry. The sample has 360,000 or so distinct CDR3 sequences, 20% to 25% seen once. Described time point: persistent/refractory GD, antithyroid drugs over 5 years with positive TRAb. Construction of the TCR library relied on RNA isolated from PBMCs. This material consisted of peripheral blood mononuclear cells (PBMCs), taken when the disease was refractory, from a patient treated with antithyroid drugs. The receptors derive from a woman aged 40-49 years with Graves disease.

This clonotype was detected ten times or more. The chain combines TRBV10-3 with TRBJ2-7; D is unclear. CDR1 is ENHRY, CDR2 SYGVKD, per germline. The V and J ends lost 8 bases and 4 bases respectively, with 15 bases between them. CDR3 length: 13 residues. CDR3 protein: CAIAASERYEQYF. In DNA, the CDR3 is TGTGCCATCGCGGCCAGTGAGAGATACGAGCAGTACTTC.

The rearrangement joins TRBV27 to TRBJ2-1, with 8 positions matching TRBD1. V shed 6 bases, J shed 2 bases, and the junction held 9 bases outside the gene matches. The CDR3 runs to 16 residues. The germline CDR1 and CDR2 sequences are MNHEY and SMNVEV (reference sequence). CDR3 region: CASSLESGGPYNEQFF. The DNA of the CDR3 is TGTGCCAGCAGCTTAGAATCAGGGGGCCCCTACAATGAGCAGTTCTTC.

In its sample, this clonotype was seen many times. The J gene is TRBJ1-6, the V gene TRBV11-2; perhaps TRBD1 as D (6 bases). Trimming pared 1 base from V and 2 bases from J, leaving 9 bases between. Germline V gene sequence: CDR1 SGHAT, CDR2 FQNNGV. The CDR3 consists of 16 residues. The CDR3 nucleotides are TGTGCCAGCAGCTTAGTCAGGGGACCCTATAATTCACCCCTCCACTTT. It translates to CASSLVRGPYNSPLHF.

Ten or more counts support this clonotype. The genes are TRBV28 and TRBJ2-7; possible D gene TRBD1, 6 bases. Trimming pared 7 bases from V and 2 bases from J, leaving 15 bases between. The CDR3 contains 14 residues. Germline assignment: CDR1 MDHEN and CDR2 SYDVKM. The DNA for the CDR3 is TGTGCCAGCAAACGATTGGGGACAACCTACGAGCAGTACTTC. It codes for CASKRLGTTYEQYF.

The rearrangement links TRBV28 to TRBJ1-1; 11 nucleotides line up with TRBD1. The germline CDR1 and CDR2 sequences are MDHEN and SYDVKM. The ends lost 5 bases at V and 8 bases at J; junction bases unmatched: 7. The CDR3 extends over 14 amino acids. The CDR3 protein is CASSTGQGAREAFF. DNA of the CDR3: TGTGCCAGCAGTACAGGACAGGGGGCGAGGGAAGCTTTCTTT.

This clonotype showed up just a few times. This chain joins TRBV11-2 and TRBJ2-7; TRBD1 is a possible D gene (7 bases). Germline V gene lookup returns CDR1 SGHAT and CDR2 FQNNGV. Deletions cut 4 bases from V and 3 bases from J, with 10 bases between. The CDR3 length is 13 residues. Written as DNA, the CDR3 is TGTGCCAGCAGCTGGCAGGGGGGCTACGAGCAGTACTTC. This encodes CASSWQGGYEQYF.

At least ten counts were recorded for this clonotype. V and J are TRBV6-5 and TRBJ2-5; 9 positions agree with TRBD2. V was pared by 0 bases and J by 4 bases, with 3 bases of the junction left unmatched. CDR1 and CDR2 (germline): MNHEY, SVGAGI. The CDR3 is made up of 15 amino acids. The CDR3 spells CASSYSGLAPETQYF. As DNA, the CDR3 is TGTGCCAGCAGTTACTCGGGACTAGCCCCAGAGACCCAGTACTTC.

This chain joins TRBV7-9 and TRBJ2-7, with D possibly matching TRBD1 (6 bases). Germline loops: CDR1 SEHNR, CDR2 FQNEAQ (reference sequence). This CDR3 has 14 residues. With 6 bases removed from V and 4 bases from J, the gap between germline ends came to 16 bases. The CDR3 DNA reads TGTGCCAGCAGTACCCGGGACAAACCGTACGAGCAGTACTTC. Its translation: CASSTRDKPYEQYF.

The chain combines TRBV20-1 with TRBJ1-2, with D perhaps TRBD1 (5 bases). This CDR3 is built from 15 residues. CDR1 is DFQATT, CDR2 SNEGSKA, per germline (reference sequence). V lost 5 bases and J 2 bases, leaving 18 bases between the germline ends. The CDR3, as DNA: TGCAGTGCTTATCTCCCGGGACTTCCGAACTATGGCTACACCTTC. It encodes CSAYLPGLPNYGYTF.

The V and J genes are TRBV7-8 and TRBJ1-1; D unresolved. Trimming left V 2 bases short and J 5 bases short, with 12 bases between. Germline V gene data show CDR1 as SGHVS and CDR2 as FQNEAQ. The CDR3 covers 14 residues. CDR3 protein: CASSLLSGGTEAFF. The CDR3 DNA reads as TGTGCCAGCAGCTTACTATCAGGTGGGACTGAAGCTTTCTTT. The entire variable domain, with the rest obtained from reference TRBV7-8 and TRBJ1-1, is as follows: GAGVSQSPRYKVAKRGQDVALRCDPISGHVSLFWYQQALGQGPEFLTYFQNEAQLDKSGLPSDRFFAERPEGSVSTLKIQRTQQEDSAVYLCASSLLSGGTEAFFGQGTRLTVV.

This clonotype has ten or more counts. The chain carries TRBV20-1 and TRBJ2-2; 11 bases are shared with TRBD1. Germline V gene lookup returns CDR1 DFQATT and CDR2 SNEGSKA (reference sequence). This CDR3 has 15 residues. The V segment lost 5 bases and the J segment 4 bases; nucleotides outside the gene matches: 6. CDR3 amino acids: CSARRTGGATGELFF. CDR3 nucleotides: TGCAGTGCTCGTCGGACAGGGGGCGCCACCGGGGAGCTGTTTTTT.

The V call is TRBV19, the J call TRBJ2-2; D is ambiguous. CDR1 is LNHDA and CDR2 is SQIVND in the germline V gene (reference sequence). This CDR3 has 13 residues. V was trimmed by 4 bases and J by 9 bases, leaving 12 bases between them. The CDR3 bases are TGTGCCAGTAGTACCCCACTGAGGTGGGAGCTGTTTTTT. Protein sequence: CASSTPLRWELFF.

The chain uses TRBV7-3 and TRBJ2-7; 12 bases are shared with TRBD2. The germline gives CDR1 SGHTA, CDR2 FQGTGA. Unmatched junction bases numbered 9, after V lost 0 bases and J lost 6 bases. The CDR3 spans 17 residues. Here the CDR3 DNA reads TGTGCCAGCAGCTTAACGGGACTAGCGGGTCGGGGGGGCGAGCAGTACTTC. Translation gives CASSLTGLAGRGGEQYF.

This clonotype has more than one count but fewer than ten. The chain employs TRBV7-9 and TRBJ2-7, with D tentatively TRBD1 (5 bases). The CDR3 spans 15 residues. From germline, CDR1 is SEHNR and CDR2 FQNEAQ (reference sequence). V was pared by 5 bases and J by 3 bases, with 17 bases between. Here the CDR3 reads CASSPRLGANYEQYF. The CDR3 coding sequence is TGTGCCAGCAGCCCTAGGCTAGGGGCGAACTACGAGCAGTACTTC.

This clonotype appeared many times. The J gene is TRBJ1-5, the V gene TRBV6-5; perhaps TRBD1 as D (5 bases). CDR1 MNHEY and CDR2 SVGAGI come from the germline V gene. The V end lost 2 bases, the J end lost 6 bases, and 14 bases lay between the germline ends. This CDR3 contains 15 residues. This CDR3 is CASSYGVGTGQPQHF. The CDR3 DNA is TGTGCCAGCAGTTACGGGGTGGGGACGGGTCAGCCCCAGCATTTT.

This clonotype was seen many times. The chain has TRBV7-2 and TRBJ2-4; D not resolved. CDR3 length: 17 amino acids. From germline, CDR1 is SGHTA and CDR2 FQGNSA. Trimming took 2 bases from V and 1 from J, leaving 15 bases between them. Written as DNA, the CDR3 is TGTGCCAGCAGCTTATCAGTGTTAGGATTGGCCAAAAACATTCAGTACTTC. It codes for CASSLSVLGLAKNIQYF.

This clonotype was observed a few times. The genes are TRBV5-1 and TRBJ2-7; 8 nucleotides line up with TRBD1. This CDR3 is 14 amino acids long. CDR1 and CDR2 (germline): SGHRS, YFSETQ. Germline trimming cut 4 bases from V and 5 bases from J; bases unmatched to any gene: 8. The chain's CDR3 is CASSLQTGEDEQYF. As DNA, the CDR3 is TGCGCCAGCAGCCTTCAGACAGGGGAGGACGAGCAGTACTTC.

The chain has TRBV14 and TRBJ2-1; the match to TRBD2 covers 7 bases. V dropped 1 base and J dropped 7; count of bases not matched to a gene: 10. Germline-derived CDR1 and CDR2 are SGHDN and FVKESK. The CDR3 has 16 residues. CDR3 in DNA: TGTGCCAGCAGCCAAGGCGGTGGGCGGGAGTTAAATGAGCAGTTCTTC. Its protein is CASSQGGGRELNEQFF.

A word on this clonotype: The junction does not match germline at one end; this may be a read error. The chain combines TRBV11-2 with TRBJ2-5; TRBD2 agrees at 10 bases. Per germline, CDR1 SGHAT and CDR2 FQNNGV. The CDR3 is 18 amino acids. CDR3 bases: TGTGCCAGCAACTTAGATGGGAGGCTAGCGGGGGATCAAGAGACCCAGTACTTC. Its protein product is CASNLDGRLAGDQETQYF.

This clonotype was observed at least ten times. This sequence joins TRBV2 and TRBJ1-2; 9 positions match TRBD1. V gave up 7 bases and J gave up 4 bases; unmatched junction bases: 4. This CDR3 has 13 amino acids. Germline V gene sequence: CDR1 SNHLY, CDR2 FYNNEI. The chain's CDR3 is CASTGTGFYGYTF. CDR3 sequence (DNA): TGTGCCAGCACCGGGACAGGGTTCTATGGCTACACCTTC.

The CDR3 region has the DNA TGTGCCAGCAGCCCCCAACCGGACAGGTTCGGAGAGACCCAGTACTTC. Encoded protein: CASSPQPDRFGETQYF. This chain joins TRBV9 and TRBJ2-5; 7 nucleotides agree with TRBD1. This CDR3 region has 16 residues. The V segment lost 4 bases and the J segment 4 bases; nucleotides outside the gene matches: 13. The germline V gene encodes CDR1 SGDLS and CDR2 YYNGEE.

The CDR3 DNA reads as TGTGCCAGCAACCTACGGGTATTGTTTGAGCAGTTCTTC. Its protein is CASNLRVLFEQFF. The J gene is TRBJ2-1, the V gene TRBV2, with D unclear. The CDR3 spans 13 residues. Germline loops: CDR1 SNHLY, CDR2 FYNNEI. V was shortened by 7 bases and J by 9 bases, with 16 bases between the two germline ends.

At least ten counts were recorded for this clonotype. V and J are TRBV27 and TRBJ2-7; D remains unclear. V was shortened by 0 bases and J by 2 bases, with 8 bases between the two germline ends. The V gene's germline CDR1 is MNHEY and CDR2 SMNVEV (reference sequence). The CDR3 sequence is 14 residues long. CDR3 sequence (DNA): TGTGCCAGCAGTTTATCGATGGGTACCTACGAGCAGTACTTC. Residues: CASSLSMGTYEQYF.

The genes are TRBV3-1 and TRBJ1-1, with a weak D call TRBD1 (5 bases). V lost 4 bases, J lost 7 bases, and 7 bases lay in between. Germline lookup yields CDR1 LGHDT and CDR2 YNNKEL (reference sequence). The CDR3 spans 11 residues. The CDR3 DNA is TGTGCCAGCAGCCGGGGCCTTGAAGCTTTCTTT. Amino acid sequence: CASSRGLEAFF.

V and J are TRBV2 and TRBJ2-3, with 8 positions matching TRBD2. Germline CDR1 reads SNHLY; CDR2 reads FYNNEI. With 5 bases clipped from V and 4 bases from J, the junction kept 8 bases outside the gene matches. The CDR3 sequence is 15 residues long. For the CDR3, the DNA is TGTGCCAGCAGTTTGTCGGGAGGGCCCCCAGATACGCAGTATTTT. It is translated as CASSLSGGPPDTQYF.

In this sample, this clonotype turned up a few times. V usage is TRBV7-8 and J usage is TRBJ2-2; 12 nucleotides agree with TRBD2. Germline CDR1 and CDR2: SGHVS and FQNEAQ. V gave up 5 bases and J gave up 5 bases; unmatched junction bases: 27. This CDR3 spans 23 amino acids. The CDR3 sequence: CASSKISPLYGDRLAGETGELFF. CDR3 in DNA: TGTGCCAGCAGCAAAATCTCGCCTCTTTACGGGGACCGACTAGCGGGAGAGACCGGGGAGCTGTTTTTT.

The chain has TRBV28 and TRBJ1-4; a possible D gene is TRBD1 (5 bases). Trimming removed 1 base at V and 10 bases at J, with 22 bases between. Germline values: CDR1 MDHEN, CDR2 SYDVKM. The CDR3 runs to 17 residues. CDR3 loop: CASSLFAPGTAQGKLFF. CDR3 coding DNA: TGTGCCAGCAGTTTATTCGCCCCCGGGACGGCTCAGGGAAAACTGTTTTTT.

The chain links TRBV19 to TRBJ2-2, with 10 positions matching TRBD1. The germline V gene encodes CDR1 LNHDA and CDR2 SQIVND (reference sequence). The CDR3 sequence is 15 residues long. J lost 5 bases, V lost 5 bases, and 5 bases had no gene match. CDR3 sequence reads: CASSLGTGATGELFF. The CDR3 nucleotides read TGTGCCAGTAGTCTCGGGACAGGGGCTACCGGGGAGCTGTTTTTT.